This TCR beta chain was captured by sequencing in a study of T-cell reconstitution after alpha-beta-depleted transplantation in children. Preparing the TCRbeta library involved the use of unique molecular identifiers. TCRdb passed the PCR reads through MiXCR, listing each CDR3 protein once. This sample has about 500,000 distinct CDR3 sequences; approximately 30% occur once, and the top ten carry approximately 2.3%. This clonotype was counted between two and nine times. Sequenced here: PBMCs from the stem cell graft donor, sampled from the stem cell graft. This clonotype originated in a human donor who donated a stem cell graft to a child with aplastic anemia.

The DNA for the CDR3 is TGCGCCACAAAGGACGGGGGGCTTCACACAGATACGCAGTATTTT. Encoded protein: CATKDGGLHTDTQYF. The rearrangement links TRBV5-1 to TRBJ2-3, with D possibly being TRBD2 (7 bases). CDR3 length: 15 residues. Per germline, CDR1 SGHRS and CDR2 YFSETQ. With 9 bases removed from V and 2 bases from J, the gap between germline ends came to 19 bases.